This TCR beta chain comes out of a study of T cells in Graves' hyperthyroidism and ophthalmopathy. General study findings and limits: A model using 13 V-J features told ophthalmopathy apart from stable hyperthyroidism. Onset of ophthalmopathy came a median around 6.5 months after the model predicted it. Most thyroid clonotypes that were expanded above 0.001 also turned up in blood.

To note about this clonotype: Its antigen is still unknown.

V shed 4 bases, J shed 5 bases, and the junction held 5 bases outside the gene matches. Germline V CDR1 and CDR2: LNHNV, YYDKDF (reference sequence). The CDR3 runs 15 residues. The TCR beta CDR3 regions underwent amplification using RNA transcripts as the source. The primer set for the first-round RT-PCR of the TCR CDR3 was HTBI. TCRdb recomputed calls from the multiplex PCR reads with MiXCR, one row per CDR3 protein. The sample has 500,000 to 650,000 distinct CDR3 sequences, 46% seen once. Exclusions: uncontrolled infection, other autoimmune disease, pregnancy, lactation. The TCR originated in an adult woman with Graves' disease, either hyperthyroidism or ophthalmopathy (not recorded which). Sequencing was done on a sample of peripheral blood or thyroid tissue (not recorded which). V and J are TRBV15 and TRBJ1-4; 9 positions agree with TRBD1. The CDR3 is CATSIRDRVNEKLFF. The CDR3 DNA is TGTGCCACCAGCATTCGGGACAGGGTGAATGAAAAACTGTTTTTT.